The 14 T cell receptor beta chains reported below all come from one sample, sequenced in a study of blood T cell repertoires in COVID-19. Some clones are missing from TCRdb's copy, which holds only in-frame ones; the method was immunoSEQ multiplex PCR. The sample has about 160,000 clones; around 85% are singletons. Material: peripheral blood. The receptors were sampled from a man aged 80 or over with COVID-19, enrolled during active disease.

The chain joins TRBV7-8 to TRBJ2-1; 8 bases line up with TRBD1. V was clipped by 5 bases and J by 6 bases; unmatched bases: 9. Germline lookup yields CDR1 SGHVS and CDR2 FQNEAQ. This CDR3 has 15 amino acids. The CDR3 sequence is CASSQRQGNLNEQFF. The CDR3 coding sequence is TGTGCCAGCAGCCAAAGACAGGGGAATCTCAATGAGCAGTTCTTC.

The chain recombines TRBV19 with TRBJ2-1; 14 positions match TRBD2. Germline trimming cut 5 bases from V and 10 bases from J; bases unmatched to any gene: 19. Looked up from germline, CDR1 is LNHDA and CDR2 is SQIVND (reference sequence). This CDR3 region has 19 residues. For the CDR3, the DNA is TGTGCCAGTAGTCTGCGACTAGCGGGGGGGCCGTCCCAACGAGGGGAGCAGTTCTTC. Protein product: CASSLRLAGGPSQRGEQFF.

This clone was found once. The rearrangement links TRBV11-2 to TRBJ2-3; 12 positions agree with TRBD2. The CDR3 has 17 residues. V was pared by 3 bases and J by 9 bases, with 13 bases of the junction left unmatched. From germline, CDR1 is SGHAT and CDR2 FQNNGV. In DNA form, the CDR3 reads TGTGCCAGCAGCTTTATCGTTGGGACTAGCGGGCCGTCGACGCAGTATTTT. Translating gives CASSFIVGTSGPSTQYF.

The CDR3 sequence: CASSLTQGAREAFF. Written as DNA, the CDR3 is TGTGCCAGCAGTTTGACCCAGGGGGCTCGGGAAGCTTTCTTT. The chain has TRBV28 and TRBJ1-1; 8 positions agree with TRBD1. V was clipped by 3 bases and J by 8 bases; unmatched bases: 8. This CDR3 is built from 14 residues. The germline V gene encodes CDR1 MDHEN and CDR2 SYDVKM.

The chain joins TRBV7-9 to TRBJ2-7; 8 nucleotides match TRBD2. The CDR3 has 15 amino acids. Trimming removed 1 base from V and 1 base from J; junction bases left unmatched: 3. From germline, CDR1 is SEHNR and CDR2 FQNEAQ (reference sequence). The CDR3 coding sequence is TGTGCCAGCAGCTTAGGTAGCGGGGTTTCCTACGAGCAGTACTTC. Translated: CASSLGSGVSYEQYF.

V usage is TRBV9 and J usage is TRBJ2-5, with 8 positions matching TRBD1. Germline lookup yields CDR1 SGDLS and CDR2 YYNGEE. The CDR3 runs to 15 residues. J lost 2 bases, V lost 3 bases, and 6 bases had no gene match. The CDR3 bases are TGTGCCAGCAGCGCCCGGGACAGGCCTCAAGAGACCCAGTACTTC. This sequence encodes CASSARDRPQETQYF.

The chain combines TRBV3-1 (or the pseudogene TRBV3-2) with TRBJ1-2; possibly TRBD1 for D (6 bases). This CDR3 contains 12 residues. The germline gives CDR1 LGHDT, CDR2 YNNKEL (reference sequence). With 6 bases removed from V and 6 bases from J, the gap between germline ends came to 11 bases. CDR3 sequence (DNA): TGTGCCAGCAGAGGGGGTCTACATGGCTACACCTTC. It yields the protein CASRGGLHGYTF.

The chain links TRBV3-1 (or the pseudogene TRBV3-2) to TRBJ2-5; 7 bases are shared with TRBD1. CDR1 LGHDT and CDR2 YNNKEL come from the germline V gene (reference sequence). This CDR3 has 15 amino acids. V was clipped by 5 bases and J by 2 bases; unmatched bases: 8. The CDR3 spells CASSSPSGQQETQYF. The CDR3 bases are TGTGCCAGCAGCTCCCCCTCGGGACAGCAAGAGACCCAGTACTTC.

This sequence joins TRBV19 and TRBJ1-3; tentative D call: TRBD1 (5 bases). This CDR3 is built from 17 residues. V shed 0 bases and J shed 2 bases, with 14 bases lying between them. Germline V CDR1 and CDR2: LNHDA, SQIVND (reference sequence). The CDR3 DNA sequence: TGTGCCAGTAGTATAGAGGCGGGGCGATACCCTGGAAACACCATATATTTT. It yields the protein CASSIEAGRYPGNTIYF.

CDR3 in DNA: TGTGCCACCAGCAGAGAGGGGGGGGCAGGGAACACTGAAGCTTTCTTT. Protein product: CATSREGGAGNTEAFF. The genes are TRBV15 and TRBJ1-1; the D gene is possibly TRBD1 (6 bases). CDR1 and CDR2 from the germline V gene are LNHNV and YYDKDF (reference sequence). V lost 0 bases and J 1 base, leaving 12 bases between the germline ends. This CDR3 has 16 residues.

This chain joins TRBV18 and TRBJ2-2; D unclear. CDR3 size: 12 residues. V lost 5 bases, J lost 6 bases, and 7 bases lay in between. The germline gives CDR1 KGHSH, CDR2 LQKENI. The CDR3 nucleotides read TGTGCCAGCTCAAACATTCCCGGGGAGCTGTTTTTT. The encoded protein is CASSNIPGELFF.

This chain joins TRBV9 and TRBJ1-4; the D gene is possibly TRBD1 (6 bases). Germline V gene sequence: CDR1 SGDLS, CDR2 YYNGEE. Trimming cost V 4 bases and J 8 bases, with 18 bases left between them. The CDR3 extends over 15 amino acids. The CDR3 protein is CASSPLRGQGEKLFF. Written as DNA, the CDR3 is TGTGCCAGCAGCCCCCTCAGGGGCCAAGGCGAAAAACTGTTTTTT.

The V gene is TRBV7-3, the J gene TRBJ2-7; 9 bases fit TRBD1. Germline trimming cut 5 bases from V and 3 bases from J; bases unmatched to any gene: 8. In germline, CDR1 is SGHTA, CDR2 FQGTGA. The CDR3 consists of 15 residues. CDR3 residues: CASSRDRAESYEQYF. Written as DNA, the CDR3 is TGTGCCAGCAGCCGGGACAGGGCCGAAAGCTACGAGCAGTACTTC.

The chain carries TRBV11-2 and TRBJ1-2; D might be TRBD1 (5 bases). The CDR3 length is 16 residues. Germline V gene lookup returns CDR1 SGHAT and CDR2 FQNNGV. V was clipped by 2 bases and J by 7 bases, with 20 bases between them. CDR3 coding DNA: TGTGCCAGCAGCTTAAATCCTACGGTGACAGAGGCTGGCTACACCTTC. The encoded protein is CASSLNPTVTEAGYTF.